This T cell receptor (beta chain) was found in a study of graft-versus-host responses after intestinal transplantation. Study at large: All recipients were given anti-thymocyte globulin induction, and tacrolimus and steroids were then administered for three to four years.

The data were produced by immunoSEQ multiplex PCR, yet TCRdb's version contains in-frame clones alone and is incomplete. The sample holds 85,000 to 100,000 clones, around 92% seen once. A remark on this clone: Its antigen is not identified. Other nucleotide sequences in the sample specify the same CDR3.

Trimming left V 0 bases short and J 1 base short, with 6 bases between. The CDR3 has 14 amino acids. Germline CDR1 is MNHEY and CDR2 is SVGAGI. Study results and limitations: The recipient marrow held GvH clones, and some of them showed up first in ileum or blood.

This TCR was recovered from a human donor who was the organ donor for an intestinal transplant. The source was unstimulated CD8+ T cells sorted from spleen or lymph node cells, collected before transplant. The V and J genes are TRBV6-5 and TRBJ1-1; D not certain. This CDR3 is CASSYSRGNTEAFF. The CDR3 DNA sequence: TGTGCCAGCAGTTACTCCCGGGGGAACACTGAAGCTTTCTTT.